These T cell receptor beta chains were read from a single sample in a study of preoperative IRX-2 immunotherapy in early breast cancer. Sequencing was performed with immunoSEQ multiplex PCR; in TCRdb, only in-frame clones are kept and a portion is missing. The table includes approximately 34,000 clones, 90% to 95% detected once. This material was collected from a patient treated with IRX-2 immunotherapy. Receptor source: a human donor with breast cancer. CDR3s include the opening cysteine and the closing phenylalanine or tryptophan. Each record gives: clone size, V gene, D gene, J gene, CDR3 protein, CDR3 DNA. D genes are given only for firm matches. The size entry is marked missing in some rows and otherwise reads once, few, many or a size class.

clone size: .
V gene: TRBV23-1
D gene: TRBD1
J gene: TRBJ1-2
CDR3 protein: CASRGQGNYGYTF
CDR3 DNA: TGCGCCAGCAGAGGACAGGGAAACTATGGCTACACCTTC

clone size: .
V gene: TRBV6-6
D gene: .
J gene: TRBJ1-2
CDR3 protein: CASSLGQSYGYTF
CDR3 DNA: TGTGCCAGCAGCCTGGGACAAAGCTATGGCTACACCTTC

clone size: once
V gene: TRBV5-1
D gene: .
J gene: TRBJ2-3
CDR3 protein: CASISPRGDTQYF
CDR3 DNA: TGCGCCAGCATTTCTCCCCGGGGAGATACGCAGTATTTT

clone size: .
V gene: TRBV25-1
D gene: TRBD2
J gene: TRBJ2-5
CDR3 protein: CASSELGLAVQTQYF
CDR3 DNA: TGTGCCAGCAGTGAATTAGGTCTAGCGGTGCAGACCCAGTACTTC

clone size: .
V gene: TRBV18
D gene: .
J gene: TRBJ2-3
CDR3 protein: CASSQTRDTQYF
CDR3 DNA: TGTGCCAGCTCCCAGACTAGGGATACGCAGTATTTT

clone size: .
V gene: TRBV13
D gene: .
J gene: TRBJ2-5
CDR3 protein: CASSLMEAAIEETQYF
CDR3 DNA: TGTGCCAGCAGCCTAATGGAAGCGGCTATTGAAGAGACCCAGTACTTC

clone size: .
V gene: TRBV5-4
D gene: TRBD2
J gene: TRBJ2-1
CDR3 protein: CASSSEMTSGYNEQFF
CDR3 DNA: TGTGCCAGCAGCTCCGAAATGACTAGCGGATACAATGAGCAGTTCTTC

clone size: .
V gene: TRBV15
D gene: .
J gene: TRBJ2-5
CDR3 protein: CATSIAKGVLGQETQYF
CDR3 DNA: TGTGCCACCAGCATTGCGAAGGGGGTGTTGGGCCAAGAGACCCAGTACTTC

clone size: .
V gene: TRBV2
D gene: TRBD2
J gene: TRBJ2-5
CDR3 protein: CASTLRLASQETQYF
CDR3 DNA: TGTGCCAGCACCCTTCGACTAGCCTCCCAAGAGACCCAGTACTTC

clone size: .
V gene: TRBV18
D gene: .
J gene: TRBJ2-1
CDR3 protein: CASSPTGSYNEQFF
CDR3 DNA: TGTGCCAGCTCACCGACGGGCTCCTACAATGAGCAGTTCTTC

clone size: .
V gene: TRBV6-5
D gene: .
J gene: TRBJ2-1
CDR3 protein: CASSLGGRDEQFF
CDR3 DNA: TGTGCCAGCAGCCTGGGGGGCCGCGATGAGCAGTTCTTC

clone size: .
V gene: TRBV2
D gene: TRBD2
J gene: TRBJ2-3
CDR3 protein: CASNGLAGGNTQYF
CDR3 DNA: TGTGCCAGCAACGGACTAGCGGGGGGAAATACGCAGTATTTT

clone size: .
V gene: TRBV19
D gene: TRBD1
J gene: TRBJ2-7
CDR3 protein: CASSPRTGPYEQYF
CDR3 DNA: TGTGCCAGTAGTCCCAGGACAGGACCCTACGAGCAGTACTTC

clone size: .
V gene: TRBV6-1
D gene: TRBD1
J gene: TRBJ1-4
CDR3 protein: CASLGQGSEKLFF
CDR3 DNA: TGTGCCAGCCTGGGACAGGGGAGTGAAAAACTGTTTTTT

clone size: once
V gene: TRBV7-6
D gene: .
J gene: TRBJ2-1
CDR3 protein: CASSLDGLEVIF
CDR3 DNA: TGTGCCAGCAGCTTAGATGGGCTAGAGGTGATCTTC

clone size: once
V gene: TRBV6-1
D gene: .
J gene: TRBJ2-1
CDR3 protein: CAGRSDKSYNEQFF
CDR3 DNA: TGTGCCGGCCGTAGCGACAAATCCTACAATGAGCAGTTCTTC

clone size: .
V gene: TRBV19
D gene: .
J gene: TRBJ1-1
CDR3 protein: CASTENGGMNTEAFF
CDR3 DNA: TGTGCCAGTACTGAGAACGGGGGGATGAACACTGAAGCTTTCTTT

clone size: .
V gene: TRBV6-5
D gene: .
J gene: TRBJ1-1
CDR3 protein: CASSLSLTEAFF
CDR3 DNA: TGTGCCAGCAGTTTGTCGCTGACTGAAGCTTTCTTT

clone size: .
V gene: TRBV28
D gene: TRBD2
J gene: TRBJ2-3
CDR3 protein: CASNSIILAGRTDTQYF
CDR3 DNA: TGTGCCAGCAACTCAATAATACTAGCGGGTCGCACAGATACGCAGTATTTT

clone size: .
V gene: TRBV9
D gene: TRBD2
J gene: TRBJ2-5
CDR3 protein: CASSAQGSGRARETQYF
CDR3 DNA: TGTGCCAGCAGCGCCCAGGGTAGCGGGAGGGCCCGGGAGACCCAGTACTTC

clone size: .
V gene: TRBV4-1
D gene: TRBD2
J gene: TRBJ2-7
CDR3 protein: CASSQYGGITYEQYF
CDR3 DNA: TGCGCCAGCAGCCAATACGGGGGGATAACCTACGAGCAGTACTTC

clone size: .
V gene: TRBV6-1
D gene: .
J gene: TRBJ2-1
CDR3 protein: CASSQGPYNEQFF
CDR3 DNA: TGTGCCAGCAGTCAGGGTCCGTACAATGAGCAGTTCTTC

clone size: .
V gene: TRBV7-8
D gene: .
J gene: TRBJ2-2
CDR3 protein: CASSLGQPNTGELFF
CDR3 DNA: TGTGCCAGCAGCTTAGGACAGCCGAACACCGGGGAGCTGTTTTTT

clone size: .
V gene: TRBV11-2
D gene: .
J gene: TRBJ2-3
CDR3 protein: CASSLDRGRGADTQYF
CDR3 DNA: TGTGCCAGCAGCTTAGATCGGGGCAGGGGCGCAGATACGCAGTATTTT

clone size: .
V gene: TRBV9
D gene: .
J gene: TRBJ2-5
CDR3 protein: CASSVSSALTETQYF
CDR3 DNA: TGTGCCAGCAGCGTATCTAGCGCCCTCACGGAGACCCAGTACTTC

clone size: .
V gene: TRBV6-5
D gene: .
J gene: TRBJ1-2
CDR3 protein: CATQKGRLYGYTF
CDR3 DNA: TGTGCCACCCAGAAGGGCAGGCTCTATGGCTACACCTTC

clone size: .
V gene: TRBV18
D gene: .
J gene: TRBJ2-7
CDR3 protein: CASSAVRAGGYEQYF
CDR3 DNA: TGTGCCAGCTCCGCGGTTAGGGCAGGCGGATACGAGCAGTACTTC

clone size: .
V gene: TRBV7-9
D gene: .
J gene: TRBJ1-5
CDR3 protein: CASSPSDSLQPQHF
CDR3 DNA: TGTGCCAGCAGCCCGTCAGACAGTTTGCAGCCCCAGCATTTT

clone size: .
V gene: TRBV28
D gene: TRBD2
J gene: TRBJ2-7
CDR3 protein: CASSSTMGLAVYEQYF
CDR3 DNA: TGTGCCAGCAGTTCCACCATGGGACTAGCGGTCTACGAGCAGTACTTC

clone size: .
V gene: TRBV29-1
D gene: .
J gene: TRBJ2-7
CDR3 protein: CSVMSGEEGEQYF
CDR3 DNA: TGCAGCGTTATGTCAGGGGAGGAAGGCGAGCAGTACTTC

clone size: .
V gene: TRBV5-6
D gene: .
J gene: TRBJ2-7
CDR3 protein: CASSVRVDEQYF
CDR3 DNA: TGTGCCAGCAGCGTCCGAGTGGACGAGCAGTACTTC

clone size: .
V gene: TRBV15
D gene: .
J gene: TRBJ1-1
CDR3 protein: CATSSPEVGVTEAFF
CDR3 DNA: TGTGCCACCAGCAGCCCAGAGGTGGGGGTCACTGAAGCTTTCTTT

clone size: .
V gene: TRBV18
D gene: TRBD2
J gene: TRBJ2-5
CDR3 protein: CASSPGLADFETQYF
CDR3 DNA: TGTGCCAGCTCCCCCGGACTAGCGGACTTTGAGACCCAGTACTTC

clone size: .
V gene: TRBV7-9
D gene: TRBD1
J gene: TRBJ1-5
CDR3 protein: CASSLERQGRGNQPQHF
CDR3 DNA: TGTGCCAGCAGCTTAGAGCGACAGGGTAGAGGCAATCAGCCCCAGCATTTT

clone size: .
V gene: TRBV5-4
D gene: TRBD2
J gene: TRBJ2-1
CDR3 protein: CASSWGSGSPYNEQFF
CDR3 DNA: TGTGCCAGCAGCTGGGGTAGCGGGAGCCCCTACAATGAGCAGTTCTTC

clone size: .
V gene: TRBV7-2
D gene: .
J gene: TRBJ2-5
CDR3 protein: CASSSGTAYQETQYF
CDR3 DNA: TGTGCCAGCAGCTCGGGGACGGCGTACCAAGAGACCCAGTACTTC

clone size: .
V gene: TRBV7-9
D gene: .
J gene: TRBJ1-6
CDR3 protein: CASSLVGQSNSPLHF
CDR3 DNA: TGTGCCAGCAGCTTAGTTGGCCAGTCGAATTCACCCCTCCACTTT

clone size: .
V gene: TRBV5-6
D gene: .
J gene: TRBJ2-1
CDR3 protein: CASSWGFGSSYNEQFF
CDR3 DNA: TGTGCCAGCAGCTGGGGTTTCGGCTCCTCCTACAATGAGCAGTTCTTC

clone size: .
V gene: TRBV6-6
D gene: .
J gene: TRBJ2-7
CDR3 protein: CASRDYEQYF
CDR3 DNA: TGTGCCAGCAGGGACTACGAGCAGTACTTC

clone size: .
V gene: TRBV20-1
D gene: .
J gene: TRBJ2-3
CDR3 protein: CSASDTDTQYF
CDR3 DNA: TGCAGTGCTAGTGACACAGATACGCAGTATTTT

clone size: .
V gene: TRBV19
D gene: TRBD1
J gene: TRBJ1-5
CDR3 protein: CASSNRGREQPQHF
CDR3 DNA: TGTGCCAGTAGTAACAGGGGAAGGGAACAGCCCCAGCATTTT

clone size: once
V gene: TRBV4-1
D gene: .
J gene: TRBJ2-7
CDR3 protein: CASSHPRDSDLLAHEQYF
CDR3 DNA: TGCGCCAGCAGCCACCCTCGAGACAGCGACCTTCTAGCCCACGAGCAGTACTTC

clone size: .
V gene: TRBV6-1
D gene: .
J gene: TRBJ2-7
CDR3 protein: CASRSYEQYF
CDR3 DNA: TGTGCCAGCAGATCCTACGAGCAGTACTTC

clone size: .
V gene: TRBV2
D gene: .
J gene: TRBJ2-5
CDR3 protein: CASSRTPQETQYF
CDR3 DNA: TGTGCCAGCAGTAGGACCCCTCAAGAGACCCAGTACTTC